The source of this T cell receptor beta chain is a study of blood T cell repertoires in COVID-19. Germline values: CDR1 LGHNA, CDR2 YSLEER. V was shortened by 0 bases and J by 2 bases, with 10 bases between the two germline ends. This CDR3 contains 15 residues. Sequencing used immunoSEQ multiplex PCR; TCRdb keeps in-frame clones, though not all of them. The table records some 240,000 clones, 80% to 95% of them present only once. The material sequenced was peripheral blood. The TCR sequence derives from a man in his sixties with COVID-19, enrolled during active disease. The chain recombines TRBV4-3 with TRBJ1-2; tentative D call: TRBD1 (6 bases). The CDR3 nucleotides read TGCGCCAGCAGCCAAGAATTCGGACAGAACTATGGCTACACCTTC. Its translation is CASSQEFGQNYGYTF.